The 9 T cell receptor beta chains listed next were all sequenced from one sample in a study of OX40 agonist ivuxolimab in advanced cancers. Libraries were prepared by immunoSEQ multiplex PCR; TCRdb keeps only in-frame clonotypes and omits some of them. The table has over 40,000 clones, 85% to 90% seen once. The sample here was CD4+ or CD8+ T cells sorted from blood, taken in a trial of the OX40 agonist ivuxolimab. All receptors come from an adult with an advanced solid tumor such as melanoma, head and neck, liver or kidney cancer.

Comment on this clone: The junction departs from germline at one end; a sequencing error may be responsible. The V call is TRBV7-7, the J call TRBJ2-1; 11 nucleotides line up with TRBD2. Germline values: CDR1 SSHAT, CDR2 FNYEAQ (reference sequence). There are 15 residues in the CDR3. The CDR3 DNA follows: TGTGCTAGCAGCTTAGCGGGAGGGCCTAGGGATGAGCAGTTCTTC. Encoded protein: CASSLAGGPRDEQFF.

With regard to this clone: At one end, the junction sequence differs from germline, possibly due to a read error. Other DNA variants within this sample encode the same CDR3. The genes are TRBV30 and TRBJ2-2; TRBD1 agrees at 8 bases. Looked up from germline, CDR1 is GTSNPN and CDR2 is SVGIG (reference sequence). The CDR3 consists of 14 residues. CDR3 coding DNA: TGTGCCTGGATCGGACAGGGTGGCACCGGGGAGCTGTTCTTT. As protein: CAWIGQGGTGELFF.

The chain has TRBV5-4 and TRBJ2-1; D remains ambiguous. Trimming stripped 0 bases from V and 2 bases from J, with 18 bases between. The CDR3 runs to 18 residues. Germline V lookup: CDR1 SGHNT, CDR2 YYREEE (reference sequence). The CDR3 DNA sequence: TGTGCCAGCAGCTTGGGGAACCCCCTCTCTCCGCCCTACAATGAGCAGTTCTTC. Translation gives CASSLGNPLSPPYNEQFF. Drawing the rest from reference TRBV5-4 and TRBJ2-1, the complete variable domain is ETGVTQSPTHLIKTRGQQVTLRCSSQSGHNTVSWYQQALGQGPQFIFQYYREEENGRGNFPPRFSGLQFPNYSSELNVNALELDDSALYLCASSLGNPLSPPYNEQFFGPGTRLTVL.

V is TRBV5-4 and J is TRBJ2-5, with 7 bases matching TRBD1. The end of the DNA aligns better with TRBJ2-7, so the J call may be wrong. Germline lookup yields CDR1 SGHNT and CDR2 YYREEE (reference sequence). The CDR3 loop spans 13 amino acids. The CDR3 is CASSSPQGNEQYF. The CDR3 bases are TGTGCCAGCAGCTCCCCACAGGGGAACGAGCAGTACTTC.

This clone was observed a handful of times. The V gene is TRBV2, the J gene TRBJ2-1; TRBD1 might be the D (6 bases). Germline V gives CDR1 SNHLY, CDR2 FYNNEI. This CDR3 comprises 12 residues. V lost 7 bases, J lost 4 bases, and 8 bases lay in between. This CDR3 reads CASKGEYNEQFF. In DNA, the CDR3 is TGTGCCAGCAAGGGGGAATACAATGAGCAGTTCTTC.

CDR3 protein: CASSPISLPETGELFF. The DNA for the CDR3 is TGTGCCAGCTCACCAATTTCTTTACCTGAAACCGGGGAGCTGTTTTTT. J is TRBJ2-2 and V is TRBV18, with unresolved D. The germline CDR1 and CDR2 sequences are KGHSH and LQKENI. The CDR3 loop spans 16 amino acids. The V end was cut by 2 bases, the J end by 5 bases, with 15 bases between.

This chain joins TRBV11-2 and TRBJ2-7, with TRBD1 as a possible D gene (6 bases). CDR3 length: 15 residues. Trimming removed 7 bases at V and 3 bases at J, with 19 bases between. From germline, CDR1 is SGHAT and CDR2 FQNNGV. The CDR3 here is CASTVSQGTVYEQYF. The CDR3 DNA follows: TGTGCCAGCACCGTATCACAGGGAACGGTCTACGAGCAGTACTTC.

The chain combines TRBV4-2 with TRBJ1-5; D gene uncertain. The V gene's germline CDR1 is LGHNA and CDR2 YNFKEQ. The germline V and J ends were trimmed by 1 base and 7 bases, with 8 bases remaining between them. This CDR3 has 13 residues. CDR3 amino acids: CASSQGVEQPQHF. CDR3 nucleotides: TGTGCCAGCAGCCAAGGAGTAGAGCAGCCCCAGCATTTT.

The J gene is TRBJ1-5, the V gene TRBV2, with 7 nucleotides matching TRBD1. V lost 10 bases and J lost 0; bases outside the gene matches: 3. Germline V gives CDR1 SNHLY, CDR2 FYNNEI. The CDR3 is 13 residues long. CDR3 coding DNA: TGTGCCACCGGGACAGTTAGCAATCAGCCCCAGCATTTT. Protein sequence: CATGTVSNQPQHF.